This T cell receptor beta chain was documented in a study of shared clonotypes between healthy human individuals (dated by TCRdb to 2018 to 2021). Concerning the study at large: A few men and a couple of women, aged 18 to 49 years, made up the cohort. Different laboratories and diverse techniques were used to prepare libraries and sequence TCR repertoires, to increase sequencing depth and limit assay-specific biases. To estimate repertoire size and how much clonotype sharing occurs between individuals, the study deeply sequenced the blood TCR repertoires of 4 to 6 healthy adults. Each donor's leukapheresis produced roughly between about 0.8 and 10 billion PBMCs. The study at large found these results: Sampling was restricted to blood, and TCR repertoires in tissue are likely to differ from TCR repertoires in blood. Because the study included only a small number of donors, the genetic and exposure-history diversity represented was limited. Pairwise subsampling indicated that sequencing depth was expected to affect the degree of clonotype sharing among donors.

The donors were healthy, HIV-negative adults with no recently reported acute infections or vaccinations. Only Caucasian adults living in Nashville, Tennessee, USA were represented among the donors. For unsorted samples, some 87 million PBMCs were counted, and genomic DNA was extracted using the QIAamp DNA Blood Mini kit. After blood collection by leukapheresis, PBMCs were isolated using Ficoll-Histopaque density gradient centrifugation and then cryopreserved in the vapor phase of liquid nitrogen. TCR CDR3 regions were amplified from genomic DNA by multiplex PCR using the deep immunoSEQ assay. Extracted genomic DNA from each cell subset was distributed evenly across all wells of several immunoSEQ 96-well plates, and each plate was treated as a replicate. For unsorted PBMC, approximately 300 ng of genomic DNA, equivalent to around 30,000 T cell genomes, went into each replicate PCR. Ten immunoSEQ deep assay plates were used to sequence unsorted PBMC genomic DNA. Purified libraries were quantified with a Qubit 3.0 fluorometer, sized on a Bioanalyzer 2100, and re-quantified with the KAPA Library Quantification kit. Each immunoSEQ 96-well plate was sequenced on its own single-read 150-cycle Illumina NextSeq 550 flow cell. The source study handled its data this way. The immunoSEQ output contained only junctional sequences without quality scores, so filtering could not match that applied to full-length reads. Sequences were annotated with PyIR, a Python wrapper for IgBLAST v1.9, using IMGT germline references to assign V/J genes and CDR3. Reads were removed for weak V/J assignments (E-value above 1e-6), missing CDR3, stop codons, out-of-frame junctions, or ambiguous translated residues. V3J clonotypes were defined by identical inferred V gene, J gene, and CDR3 amino acid sequence. The percentage overlap between two repertoires was calculated by dividing the number of shared unique clonotypes by the size of the smaller repertoire. RTK rarefaction, the Chao1 estimator, and Recon v2.1 estimates of unobserved clonotypes were used to assess repertoire richness. Here the immuneACCESS table is served through TCRdb, limited to in-frame sequences with V and J called. Missing clones are a known gap in these copies; in checked studies unresolved V genes cover under half, and the rest lacks a known reason. For V, J and clone size, that table is used; D and trimming come from the DNA. The sample records about 500,000 clones, roughly four fifths of which are singletons. Approximately 12% of the sample is in the top ten clones.

This clone was seen just once. The target of this receptor is not known. Nothing much larger sits one base from this clone, and base qualities are not available. Relative to germline, V is 8 bases shorter and J is 4 bases shorter, with 11 bases between their ends. CDR1 and CDR2 (MDHEN, SYDVKM) derive from the germline V gene. Spanning cysteine to phenylalanine, the CDR3 consists of 12 amino acids. The kept DNA is CDR3 alone, 36 bases in frame from the first base. The sequencing input was PBMCs. This receptor was obtained from a woman aged 40-49 years in good health. Some clones in this sample may be carry-over from other donors' samples. Recombination joined TRBV28 with TRBJ2-5; the D segment cannot be called with confidence. The CDR3 region has the sequence CASLGLGETQYF. The bases are TGTGCCAGCTTAGGGTTAGGAGAGACCCAGTACTTC. Here the CDR3 is joined to the reference TRBV28 and TRBJ2-5 genes, and the full variable domain is: DVKVTQSSRYLVKRTGEKVFLECVQDMDHENMFWYRQDPGLGLRLIYFSYDVKMKEKGDIPEGYSVSREKKERFSLILESASTNQTSMYLCASLGLGETQYFGPGTRLLVL.